The 20 T cell receptor beta chains given below trace back to one sample, sequenced in a study of OX40 agonist ivuxolimab in advanced cancers. Some clones are missing from TCRdb's copy, which holds only in-frame ones; the method was immunoSEQ multiplex PCR. The sample shows more than 60,000 clones, 80% to 90% of them seen only once. This specimen was CD4+ or CD8+ T cells sorted from blood, taken in a trial of the OX40 agonist ivuxolimab. These receptors were obtained from an adult with an advanced solid tumor such as melanoma, head and neck, liver or kidney cancer.

This chain links TRBV28 with TRBJ1-5; the D gene is possibly TRBD1 (5 bases). Trimming pared 3 bases from V and 6 bases from J, leaving 15 bases between. Germline V gene lookup returns CDR1 MDHEN and CDR2 SYDVKM. This CDR3 is 15 amino acids long. The CDR3 sequence is CASSLVVRVGQPQHF. CDR3 in DNA: TGTGCCAGCAGTTTGGTAGTCAGGGTTGGTCAGCCCCAGCATTTT. Drawing the rest from reference TRBV28 and TRBJ1-5, the complete variable domain is DVKVTQSSRYLVKRTGEKVFLECVQDMDHENMFWYRQDPGLGLRLIYFSYDVKMKEKGDIPEGYSVSREKKERFSLILESASTNQTSMYLCASSLVVRVGQPQHFGDGTRLSIL.

This clone has a single count. The J gene is TRBJ2-2, the V gene TRBV19; D gene ambiguous. Germline V gene lookup returns CDR1 LNHDA and CDR2 SQIVND (reference sequence). With 3 bases removed from V and 6 bases from J, the gap between germline ends came to 8 bases. The length of the CDR3 is 13 residues. The CDR3 DNA reads as TGTGCCAGTAGTATTACGCTTCCCGGGGAGCTGTTTTTT. Amino acids: CASSITLPGELFF.

This sequence joins TRBV2 and TRBJ1-6; TRBD1 aligns across 10 bases. Trimming removed 7 bases from V and 7 bases from J; junction bases left unmatched: 7. The CDR3 is 15 residues long. Germline V CDR1 and CDR2: SNHLY, FYNNEI. The CDR3, as DNA: TGTGCCAGCAACCGGGACAGGGGTAGGAATTCACCCCTCCACTTT. Translation gives CASNRDRGRNSPLHF.

The V call is TRBV5-1, the J call TRBJ1-2; TRBD1 agrees at 9 bases. The CDR3 contains 14 residues. CDR1 is SGHRS and CDR2 is YFSETQ in the germline V gene. V lost 4 bases, J lost 8 bases, and 9 bases stayed unmatched. The CDR3 spells CASSTSGTGQGYTF. In DNA form, the CDR3 reads TGCGCCAGCAGCACCTCCGGGACAGGGCAGGGCTACACCTTC.

The chain employs TRBV29-1 and TRBJ1-3; D is unclear. The CDR3 sequence is 12 residues long. Looked up from germline, CDR1 is SQVTM and CDR2 is ANQGSEA. With 2 bases removed from V and 6 bases from J, the gap between germline ends came to 8 bases. DNA for the CDR3: TGCAGCGTTGAAACAGATCAAAACACCATATATTTT. Encoded protein: CSVETDQNTIYF.

The J gene is TRBJ1-5, the V gene TRBV28; 10 positions match TRBD1. The ends lost 2 bases at V and 4 bases at J; junction bases unmatched: 8. Germline assignment: CDR1 MDHEN and CDR2 SYDVKM. The length of the CDR3 is 17 residues. CDR3 residues: CASSLKSWTGGNQPQHF. In nucleotides, the CDR3 is TGTGCCAGCAGTTTAAAGTCCTGGACAGGGGGAAATCAGCCCCAGCATTTT.

This clone was detected only a few times. The rearrangement links TRBV9 to TRBJ2-1; 8 bases align to TRBD2. The V gene end was trimmed by 2 bases and the J gene end by 10 bases; junction bases not matched to a gene: 11. Germline V lookup: CDR1 SGDLS, CDR2 YYNGEE. The CDR3 totals 15 residues. CDR3 amino acids: CASSVGSGAAAEQFF. Written as DNA, the CDR3 is TGTGCCAGCAGCGTGGGTAGCGGGGCCGCGGCGGAGCAGTTCTTC.

This clone was seen more than once but under ten times. The CDR3 sequence: CASSRDSGYTF. CDR3 nucleotide sequence: TGTGCCAGCAGTCGGGACAGTGGCTACACCTTC. The V call is TRBV6-6, the J call TRBJ1-2, with TRBD1 identical over 7 bases. Trimming at V came to 5 bases and at J to 7 bases, leaving 1 base not matched to a gene. This CDR3 spans 11 amino acids. Germline loops: CDR1 MNHNY, CDR2 SVGAGI (reference sequence).

The chain links TRBV18 to TRBJ1-2; TRBD1 aligns across 10 bases. Germline CDR1 is KGHSH and CDR2 is LQKENI. The CDR3 is 14 amino acids. The V segment lost 0 bases and the J segment 7 bases; nucleotides outside the gene matches: 2. In nucleotides, the CDR3 is TGTGCCAGCTCACCACCGACAGGGGGCCTTGGCTACACCTTC. This encodes CASSPPTGGLGYTF.

This sequence joins TRBV5-4 and TRBJ1-2; tentative D call: TRBD1 (6 bases). The CDR3 contains 14 residues. Germline V gene sequence: CDR1 SGHNT, CDR2 YYREEE (reference sequence). Trimming removed 6 bases at V and 6 bases at J, with 18 bases between. The CDR3 DNA reads as TGTGCCAGCATCCTCTGGGGGCTCTCCAATGGCTACACCTTC. Amino acids: CASILWGLSNGYTF.

This chain links TRBV5-1 with TRBJ1-5, with D uncertain. V lost 3 bases, J lost 7 bases, and 14 bases lay in between. Per germline, CDR1 SGHRS and CDR2 YFSETQ. CDR3 length: 14 residues. The CDR3 DNA follows: TGCGCCAGCAGCTCCGGGATCACCGACCAGCCCCAGCATTTT. It translates to CASSSGITDQPQHF.

This clone was counted only a few times. This chain links TRBV25-1 with TRBJ1-1, with 9 bases matching TRBD1. The CDR3 extends over 13 amino acids. CDR1 MGHDK and CDR2 SYGVNS come from the germline V gene. After removal of 7 bases from V and 4 bases from J, the junction contained 4 bases not matched to a gene. CDR3 loop: CASTPTGGTEAFF. CDR3 DNA: TGTGCCAGCACCCCGACAGGGGGCACTGAAGCTTTCTTT.

This chain links TRBV5-4 with TRBJ1-1; D perhaps matches TRBD1 (5 bases). Germline V gives CDR1 SGHNT, CDR2 YYREEE (reference sequence). This CDR3 is 15 amino acids long. V lost 0 bases, J lost 5 bases, and 14 bases lay in between. The DNA of the CDR3 is TGTGCCAGCAGCTTGGCGGGAGGAGGGACGACTGAAGCTTTCTTT. Protein product: CASSLAGGGTTEAFF.

The rearrangement joins TRBV11-2 to TRBJ2-3; no firm D call. V lost 0 bases to trimming and J lost 1 base, with 11 bases between them. Germline lookup yields CDR1 SGHAT and CDR2 FQNNGV. This CDR3 spans 16 amino acids. CDR3 region: CASSLDQMQGTDTQYF. The CDR3 nucleotides read TGTGCCAGCAGCTTAGACCAGATGCAGGGCACAGATACGCAGTATTTT.

The rearrangement joins TRBV5-6 to TRBJ1-2; D is ambiguous. V lost 3 bases, J lost 3 bases, and 12 bases lay in between. The CDR3 has 14 amino acids. Germline loops: CDR1 SGHDT, CDR2 YYEEEE. DNA of the CDR3: TGTGCCAGCAGCTCCGCCGGACTGTACTATGGCTACACCTTC. This gives the protein CASSSAGLYYGYTF.

This rearrangement joins TRBV7-8 to TRBJ2-7; no firm D call. V gave up 1 base and J gave up 2 bases, with 12 bases separating them. The CDR3 is 15 residues long. Germline CDR1 SGHVS, CDR2 FQNEAQ. CDR3 nucleotide sequence: TGTGCCAGCAGCTTAGGAAGAGCTGGAACCTACGAGCAGTACTTC. Its translation: CASSLGRAGTYEQYF.

This chain links TRBV6-5 with TRBJ2-2; D unclear. The CDR3 spans 13 residues. In germline, CDR1 is MNHEY, CDR2 SVGAGI. Trimming stripped 4 bases from V and 4 bases from J, with 7 bases between. As DNA, the CDR3 is TGTGCCAGCAGTTGGGCACCCACCGGGGAGCTGTTTTTT. Protein product: CASSWAPTGELFF.

Only one count was recorded for this clone. The V and J genes are TRBV6-6 and TRBJ2-7, with a weak D call TRBD1 (6 bases). Trimming stripped 7 bases from V and 5 bases from J, with 18 bases between. The CDR3 is made up of 14 amino acids. Germline lookup yields CDR1 MNHNY and CDR2 SVGAGI (reference sequence). As DNA, the CDR3 is TGTGCCAGCACGGTAACAGGGACCCTCCACGAGCAGTACTTC. It translates to CASTVTGTLHEQYF.

CDR3 DNA sequence: TGTGCCAGCAGCTTAGGACTAGCGGGGGGGTCGACAGATACGCAGTATTTT. Its translation: CASSLGLAGGSTDTQYF. The gene calls are TRBV7-7 and TRBJ2-3; 14 positions match TRBD2. Germline CDR1 and CDR2: SSHAT and FNYEAQ (reference sequence). The V gene end was trimmed by 1 base and the J gene end by 3 bases; junction bases not matched to a gene: 3. This CDR3 has 17 amino acids.

The chain recombines TRBV2 with TRBJ2-2; D is uncertain. With 4 bases removed from V and 1 base from J, the gap between germline ends came to 4 bases. Germline V lookup: CDR1 SNHLY, CDR2 FYNNEI. The length of the CDR3 is 13 residues. CDR3 in DNA: TGTGCCAGCAGTGGACAGAACACCGGGGAGCTGTTTTTT. This gives the protein CASSGQNTGELFF.